The present TCR beta chain was sequenced within a study of OX40 agonist ivuxolimab in advanced cancers. Study as a whole: Across the patients, intravenous ivuxolimab was delivered every 2 weeks at 0.01 to 10 mg/kg. Under the entry rules, prior anti-PD-1, anti-PD-L1 or anti-CTLA-4 therapy was allowed, and approximately 40% had some.

About this clone itself: The antigen is unknown.

The assay was immunoSEQ multiplex PCR, and TCRdb's table has in-frame clones only and misses some. This sample carries approximately 58,000 clones, about 88% of them seen once, and the ten largest clones take 0.76%. Study outcomes and limitations: The study did not work out the antigen specificity of the expanded peripheral T cells. Compared with CD4+, CD8+ T cells on average had more expanded clones.

The clonotype originates from an adult with an advanced solid tumor such as melanoma, head and neck, liver or kidney cancer. The material was CD4+ or CD8+ T cells sorted from blood, obtained in a trial of the OX40 agonist ivuxolimab.

CDR3 nucleotide sequence: TGTGCCATCAACCAGCGGGAGGGGGCCTACGAGCAGTACTTC. It encodes CAINQREGAYEQYF. This chain connects TRBV10-3 to TRBJ2-7, with 10 bases aligning to TRBD2. The ends lost 7 bases at V and 2 bases at J; junction bases unmatched: 5. The CDR3 contains 14 residues. The germline CDR1 and CDR2 sequences are ENHRY and SYGVKD.